These 5 T cell receptor beta chains share one sample of origin, sequenced in a study of a mutant IDH1 vaccine in newly diagnosed glioma. Time point noted: baseline, week 1 (first vaccination visit). The treatment was: pre-vaccination baseline after standard-of-care therapy. TCRdb keeps only in-frame clones here, not all; method: immunoSEQ multiplex PCR. The sample records some 56,000 clones, about 91% being singletons. Sequencing was performed on PBMCs, taken from a glioma patient treated with radiotherapy, temozolomide or both. All receptors derive from a man aged 50-60 years with glioma.

This sequence joins TRBV7-9 and TRBJ2-1; D is unresolved. The germline V gene encodes CDR1 SEHNR and CDR2 FQNEAQ (reference sequence). Trimming cost V 5 bases and J 8 bases, with 7 bases left between them. The CDR3 consists of 11 residues. Written as DNA, the CDR3 is TGTGCCAGCAGCCCTGGTTATGAGCAGTTCTTC. It encodes CASSPGYEQFF.

This chain joins TRBV4-2 and TRBJ1-5, with D uncertain. The CDR3 has 14 amino acids. With 1 base removed from V and 1 base from J, the gap between germline ends came to 5 bases. From germline, CDR1 is LGHNA and CDR2 YNFKEQ. The CDR3: CASSQVASNQPQHF. The DNA for the CDR3 is TGTGCCAGCAGCCAAGTTGCAAGCAATCAGCCCCAGCATTTT.

The chain couples TRBV4-1 to TRBJ2-1; TRBD2 aligns across 11 bases. This CDR3 is built from 15 residues. Unmatched junction bases numbered 6, after V lost 3 bases and J lost 8 bases. Germline-derived CDR1 and CDR2 are MGHRA and YSYEKL. CDR3 in DNA: TGCGCCAGCAGCCACCTGACTAGCGGGATGTATGAGCAGTTCTTC. This gives the protein CASSHLTSGMYEQFF.

The chain carries TRBV5-4 and TRBJ2-1, with unresolved D. Germline values: CDR1 SGHNT, CDR2 YYREEE (reference sequence). Trimming stripped 1 base from V and 13 bases from J, with 12 bases between. The CDR3 consists of 12 residues. The CDR3 loop reads CASSLMYSNQFF. As DNA, the CDR3 is TGTGCCAGCAGCTTGATGTACAGCAACCAGTTCTTC.

The chain couples TRBV4-3 to TRBJ2-1, with 9 bases lining up with TRBD2. Germline loops: CDR1 LGHNA, CDR2 YSLEER. CDR3 length: 14 amino acids. The J segment lost 4 bases and the V segment lost 4 bases, leaving 2 bases of the junction unmatched. In DNA, the CDR3 is TGCGCCAGCAGCCGGGGACTAGCATACAATGAGCAGTTCTTC. As protein: CASSRGLAYNEQFF.